The TCR beta chain described here comes from a study of CD8 T cells in ankylosing spondylitis. TCRdb re-called the 5' RACE reads with MiXCR, one entry per CDR3 protein. Found here are more than 150,000 distinct CDR3 sequences, 10% to 15% of them singletons; the top ten hold 11%. This clonotype appeared once. What it binds is unknown. The CDR3 loop spans 15 amino acids. V was cut by 0 bases and J by 0 bases, with 9 bases left in between. Germline V gene data show CDR1 as DFQATT and CDR2 as SNEGSKA (reference sequence). Study-level results: Reports of some motif variants in reactive arthritis synovial fluid and blood predate this one. Within peripheral blood, clones linked to disease were CD8+ and relatively rare. In ankylosing spondylitis patients, matched synovial fluid reportedly showed significant enrichment of disease-linked clones.

The sequenced sample was blood, either unsorted or a sorted T cell fraction (not recorded which). The chain links TRBV20-1 to TRBJ2-1; D remains ambiguous. This receptor was identified in a female donor with ankylosing spondylitis or in good health (not recorded which). CDR3 loop: CSARDPAFSYNEQFF. CDR3 DNA sequence: TGCAGTGCTAGAGATCCAGCATTCTCCTACAATGAGCAGTTCTTC.